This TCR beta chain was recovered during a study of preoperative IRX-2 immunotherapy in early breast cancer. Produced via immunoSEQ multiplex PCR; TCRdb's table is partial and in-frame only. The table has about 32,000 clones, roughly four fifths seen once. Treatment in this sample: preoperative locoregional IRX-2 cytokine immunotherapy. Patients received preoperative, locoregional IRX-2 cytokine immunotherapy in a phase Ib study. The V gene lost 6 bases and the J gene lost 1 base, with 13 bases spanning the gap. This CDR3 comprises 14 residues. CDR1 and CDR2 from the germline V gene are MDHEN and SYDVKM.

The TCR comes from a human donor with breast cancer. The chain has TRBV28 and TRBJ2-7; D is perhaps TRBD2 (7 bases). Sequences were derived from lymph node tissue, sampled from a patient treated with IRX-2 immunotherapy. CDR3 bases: TGTGCCAGCAGGGTAGGGGGGGCTTCCTACGAGCAGTACTTC. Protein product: CASRVGGASYEQYF.